This TCR beta chain stems from a study of immune evolution from preneoplasia to lung adenocarcinoma. Study-wide points: From normal lung to invasive adenocarcinoma, top clone frequencies appeared to decrease.

The assay was immunoSEQ multiplex PCR, and TCRdb's table has in-frame clones only and misses some. Counted here are 4,500 to 7,000 clones, approximately 70% occurring once; the ten biggest clones make up about a fifth. Notes on this clone: Its antigen is not identified. At the DNA level, this CDR3 is encoded by other sequences in the same sample as well.

Per the germline V gene, CDR1 is MDHEN and CDR2 is SYDVKM. Germline trimming cut 5 bases from V and 10 bases from J; bases unmatched to any gene: 5. There are 12 residues in the CDR3. The chain is built from TRBV28 and TRBJ1-1, with 9 bases aligning to TRBD1. The TCR comes from an older person with lung adenocarcinoma. Sequencing used FFPE adjacent normal lung tissue. CDR3 sequence reads: CASSPPDRGAFF. CDR3 in DNA: TGTGCCAGCAGTCCGCCGGACAGGGGAGCTTTCTTT.